This is a list of T cell receptor beta chains from one sample in a study of cytomegalovirus exposure and HLA in healthy donors. Data came from immunoSEQ multiplex PCR; TCRdb stores just in-frame clones and leaves some out. Of about 190,000 clones listed, roughly 84% were seen once; the top ten hold more than 6.5%. Sequenced sample: PBMCs. These receptors all stem from a young man in good health and CMV-seropositive. The CDR3 runs from the conserved cysteine through the conserved F or W. The D gene is left open where the match is weak. Clone size is stated in some rows and not others, as once, few, many or a class when expanded.

CDR3 DNA,CDR3 protein,D gene,J gene,V gene,clone size
TGTGCCAGCAGCCCGGAGGGCCTAGCGGTCAATGAGCAGTTCTTC,CASSPEGLAVNEQFF,TRBD2,TRBJ2-1,TRBV5-6,NA
TGTGCCAGCAGTCCCGGGACTAGCCCAGATACGCAGTATTTT,CASSPGTSPDTQYF,TRBD2,TRBJ2-3,TRBV7-2,once
TGTGCCAGCAGCTTAGTGGGACAGAACAATGAGCAGTTCTTC,CASSLVGQNNEQFF,TRBD1,TRBJ2-1,TRBV7-9,NA
TGTGCCAGCAGCTCGGGACTAGCGGGAGATCTGCAGTACTTC,CASSSGLAGDLQYF,TRBD2,TRBJ2-7,TRBV7-3,NA
TGTGCCAGCAGTGAGTTACCAGTTCCCTACGAGCAGTACTTC,CASSELPVPYEQYF,NA,TRBJ2-7,TRBV6-1,NA
TGCGCCAGCAGCCAAGATATCGCGGGAAACTATGGCTACACCTTC,CASSQDIAGNYGYTF,NA,TRBJ1-2,TRBV4-3,NA
TGTGCCAGCAGTTTGGGGACTGATGTCCAAGAGACCCAGTACTTC,CASSLGTDVQETQYF,NA,TRBJ2-5,TRBV28,NA
TGTGCCAGTAGTATAGGAGGAGAGCAGTACTTC,CASSIGGEQYF,NA,TRBJ2-7,TRBV19,NA
TGTGCCTGGAGACCATGGACGGGAGGGTGGACCGGGGAGCTGTTTTTT,CAWRPWTGGWTGELFF,TRBD2,TRBJ2-2,TRBV30,NA
TGTGCCAGCAGTGACCCCCGGGGACAGGGTAGGGATGAGCAGTTCTTC,CASSDPRGQGRDEQFF,TRBD1,TRBJ2-1,TRBV27,once
TGTGCCAGCAGCAGGAGGACAGGGAGCTCCTACGAGCAGTACTTC,CASSRRTGSSYEQYF,TRBD1,TRBJ2-7,TRBV7-9,NA
TGTGCCAGTAGTATAAGTTCGAGTACAGATACGCAGTATTTT,CASSISSSTDTQYF,NA,TRBJ2-3,TRBV19,NA
TGTGCCAGCAGCGTAGGGGCGGGAGGGAACACCGGGGAGCTGTTTTTT,CASSVGAGGNTGELFF,TRBD2,TRBJ2-2,TRBV9,NA
TGTGCCATCAGCCCCGGGACAGGGACCTACGAGCAGTACTTC,CAISPGTGTYEQYF,TRBD1,TRBJ2-7,TRBV10-3,NA
TGCGCCAGCAGCCAGACCGGGACTAGCCTCGATACGCAGTATTTT,CASSQTGTSLDTQYF,TRBD2,TRBJ2-3,TRBV4-1,NA
TGTGCCAGCAGTAATAGCGGGAGCTCCTACGAGCAGTACTTC,CASSNSGSSYEQYF,TRBD2,TRBJ2-7,TRBV5-4,NA
TGTGCCAGCAGTGACTGTCTGGGAGACTACGAGCAGTACTTC,CASSDCLGDYEQYF,NA,TRBJ2-7,TRBV6-4,once
TGTGCCAGCAGTGCAGAACAGGGGGCAGTTTTTTCCGAGCAGTACTTC,CASSAEQGAVFSEQYF,TRBD1,TRBJ2-7,TRBV25-1,NA
TGTGCCAGCAGCTTAGCAGGGGAGCGACAGCCCCAGCATTTT,CASSLAGERQPQHF,NA,TRBJ1-5,TRBV11-2,once
TGTGCCAGCAGCTTGGGGCAGGGGGTCTACAATGAGCAGTTCTTC,CASSLGQGVYNEQFF,TRBD1,TRBJ2-1,TRBV11-2,NA
TGTGCCAGCAGCGCGACAGGGGCAGATACGCAGTATTTT,CASSATGADTQYF,TRBD1,TRBJ2-3,TRBV7-3,NA
TGTGCCAGTACCCTCACAGGGGAGAGCACTGAAGCTTTCTTT,CASTLTGESTEAFF,TRBD1,TRBJ1-1,TRBV19,few
TGTGCCAGCATCGAAATCCTGGGAGTGGGAGATACGCAGTATTTT,CASIEILGVGDTQYF,NA,TRBJ2-3,TRBV2,NA
TGTGCCAGCTCACCAGGGACTAGCGGCCAAGAGACCCAGTACTTC,CASSPGTSGQETQYF,TRBD2,TRBJ2-5,TRBV18,once
TGTGCCAGCATCCCTATCCGGGACAAGGTCAACGAGCAGTACTTC,CASIPIRDKVNEQYF,NA,TRBJ2-7,TRBV28,NA
TGTGCCAGCAGCCCCCAGGACAGCCGCAATCAGCCCCAGCATTTT,CASSPQDSRNQPQHF,NA,TRBJ1-5,TRBV4-2,NA
TGTGCCAGCAGTGACCCCCCTGGGGGCCCGAACACAGATACGCAGTATTTT,CASSDPPGGPNTDTQYF,NA,TRBJ2-3,TRBV2,NA
TGTGCCAGCAGTCCCTCCTCGCGGCGCACTGAAGCTTTCTTT,CASSPSSRRTEAFF,NA,TRBJ1-1,TRBV27,NA
TGTGCCAGCAGCTCAGCTAGTCAGGGCTACACCTTC,CASSSASQGYTF,NA,TRBJ1-2,TRBV7-3,few
TGTGCCAGCAGTTTATTAGTGGCTAGCGGTAGCACAGATACGCAGTATTTT,CASSLLVASGSTDTQYF,TRBD2,TRBJ2-3,TRBV27,NA
TGCGCCAGCAGCTTGGAGGTGCAGCTAGCTCTCAACTTC,CASSLEVQLALNF,NA,TRBJ2-7,TRBV5-1,NA
TGTGCCAGCAGCTCGACAGGGTCTTCTGGCTACACCTTC,CASSSTGSSGYTF,TRBD1,TRBJ1-2,TRBV5-4,NA
TGCAGCGTTGATCTAGCGGGAGGACCCGACAATGAGCAGTTCTTC,CSVDLAGGPDNEQFF,TRBD2,TRBJ2-1,TRBV29-1,NA
TGTGCCAGCAGATCCGGGACAGGGTATCAGCCCCAGCATTTT,CASRSGTGYQPQHF,TRBD1,TRBJ1-5,TRBV28,NA
TGTGCCAGCAGCTTTTTCGGACTAGCGGGTTCCCAAGAGACCCAGTACTTC,CASSFFGLAGSQETQYF,TRBD2,TRBJ2-5,TRBV7-6,NA
TGTGCCTGGATACCACCCGCGGCAGGGGGTAACTATGGCTACACCTTC,CAWIPPAAGGNYGYTF,TRBD1,TRBJ1-2,TRBV30,NA
TGTGCCAGCGGCCTTAGGGGCAGCGGGAGAGTTTCCGGTGAGCAGTTCTTC,CASGLRGSGRVSGEQFF,TRBD2,TRBJ2-1,TRBV13,NA
TGTGCCAGCAGCCGGGGAGGGGACACCGGGGAGCTGTTTTTT,CASSRGGDTGELFF,TRBD2,TRBJ2-2,TRBV5-4,NA
TGCAGCGTGGGGGCGACAGGAGATTTCTACGAGCAGTACTTC,CSVGATGDFYEQYF,NA,TRBJ2-7,TRBV29-1,many
TGTGCCAGCACCCAAAGCGGGAGCAAGTCCTACGAGCAGTACTTC,CASTQSGSKSYEQYF,TRBD2,TRBJ2-7,TRBV28,NA
TGTGCCAGCAGTTCGCCTCCGGGACAGGAGCTGTTTTTT,CASSSPPGQELFF,NA,TRBJ2-2,TRBV6-5,NA
TGCGCCAGCAGCCAAGATCCTACGGCGGGACCCTATCGCGAGCAGTACTTC,CASSQDPTAGPYREQYF,NA,TRBJ2-7,TRBV4-1,NA
TGTGCCAGCAGTGAAGGGCTGGGACTAGCGGGAGGGAGCACAGATACGCAGTATTTT,CASSEGLGLAGGSTDTQYF,TRBD2,TRBJ2-3,TRBV2,NA
TGTGCCAGCAGTGAAATTAGTAGCGGGAGGGGTACGCAGTATTTT,CASSEISSGRGTQYF,TRBD2,TRBJ2-3,TRBV6-1,NA
TGTGCCAGCAGCCCACAGGGGAGCAATCAGCCCCAGCATTTT,CASSPQGSNQPQHF,TRBD1,TRBJ1-5,TRBV7-2,NA
TGTGCCAGCTCACCCAACGCAGGGGCCAGGGAGTATTTT,CASSPNAGAREYF,NA,TRBJ2-3,TRBV18,NA
TGTGCCAGCAGTCCTGGGACAGGGCCCTATGGCTACACCTTC,CASSPGTGPYGYTF,TRBD1,TRBJ1-2,TRBV27,many
TGTGCCAGCAGCCAAAGCCGCGGGGAAGCTTTCTTT,CASSQSRGEAFF,NA,TRBJ1-1,TRBV6-5,NA